This T cell receptor (beta chain) was sequenced for a study of identical twins. Each CDR3 protein is one row after TCRdb ran MiXCR on the 5' RACE reads. This sample has some 1,700,000 distinct CDR3 sequences, with around a third found just once. This CDR3 comprises 14 residues. V was pared by 6 bases and J by 4 bases, with 0 bases of the junction left unmatched. Germline CDR1 and CDR2: SGHDN and FVKESK. This TCR was sampled from a newborn girl in good health. The sample consisted of cord blood. V usage is TRBV14 and J usage is TRBJ2-2, with 12 nucleotides matching TRBD1. The CDR3 DNA reads TGTGCCAGCAGGGGACAGGGGGCCACCGGGGAGCTGTTTTTT. This sequence encodes CASRGQGATGELFF. The whole variable domain, remainder taken from reference TRBV14 and TRBJ2-2, is EAGVTQFPSHSVIEKGQTVTLRCDPISGHDNLYWYRRVMGKEIKFLLHFVKESKQDESGMPNNRFLAERTGGTYSTLKVQPAELEDSGVYFCASRGQGATGELFFGEGSRLTVL.